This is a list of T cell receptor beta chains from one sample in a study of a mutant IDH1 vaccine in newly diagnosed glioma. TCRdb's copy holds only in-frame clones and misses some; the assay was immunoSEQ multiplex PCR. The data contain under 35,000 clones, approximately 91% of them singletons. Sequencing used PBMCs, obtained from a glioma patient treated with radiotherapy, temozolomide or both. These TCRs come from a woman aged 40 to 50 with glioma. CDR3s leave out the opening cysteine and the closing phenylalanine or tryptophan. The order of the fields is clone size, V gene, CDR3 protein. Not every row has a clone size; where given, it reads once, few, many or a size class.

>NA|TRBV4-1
ASSLSGGATNEKLF
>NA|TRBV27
ASSLRDGFSYEQY
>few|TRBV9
ASSVMGGPQPQH
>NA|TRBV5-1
ASSSGTSGRTTGQY
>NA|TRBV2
ASSRYEQF
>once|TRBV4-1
ASSSGTSVYEQY
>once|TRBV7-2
ASSLVGVGKTQY
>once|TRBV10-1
ASSDAGGTGELF
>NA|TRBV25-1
ASSEPGPNTGELF
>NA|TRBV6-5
ASSYGDSPLH
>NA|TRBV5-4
ASSSRDRGFNEQF
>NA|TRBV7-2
ASSEGDRDTGELF
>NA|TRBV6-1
ACRSGDTQY
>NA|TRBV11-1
ASSPGQNNSPLH
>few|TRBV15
ATSRDRRDGQGAGANVLT
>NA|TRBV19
ASKDLYGNTIY
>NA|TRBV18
ASSPSQGAEAF
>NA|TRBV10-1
ASSDRVSTDTQY
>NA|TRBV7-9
ASRGQGQETQY
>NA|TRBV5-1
ASSYNSPGSGIGNTIY
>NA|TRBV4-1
ASSQVGIWSYEQY
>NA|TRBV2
ASSVGSLLRTGGGNQPQH
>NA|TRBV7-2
ASSFRGGVETQY
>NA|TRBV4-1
ASSQGGYGTGYQPQH
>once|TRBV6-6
ASSSRTSGSPETQY
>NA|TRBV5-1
ASSEGGNQPQH
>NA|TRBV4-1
ASSQDSRGTEAF
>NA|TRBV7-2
ASSSGQLGPQH
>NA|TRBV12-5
ASGLVGGQVTGELF
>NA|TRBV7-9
ASSYPGTSDATYEQY
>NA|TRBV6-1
ASRGTTNYGYT
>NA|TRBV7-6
ASSLLIDTEAF
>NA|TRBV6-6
ASSPQGAYNEQF
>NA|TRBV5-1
ASSLEPGGELF
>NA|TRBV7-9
ASSSDRVYGYT
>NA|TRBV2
ASKENSYEQY
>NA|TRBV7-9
ASSSYSLGGRRSDTQY
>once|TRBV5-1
ASSDRYTGELF
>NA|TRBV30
AWSSEAIYNEQF
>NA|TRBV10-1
ADSLEGAYEQY
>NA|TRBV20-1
SAREGNTIY
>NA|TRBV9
ASSVEGTGSYEQY
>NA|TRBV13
ASSSRQAVNYGYT
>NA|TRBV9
ASSVDGYTEAF
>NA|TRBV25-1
ASRWTQSTDTQY